The rows below give T cell receptor beta chains drawn from one sample of a study of T-cell memory formation after mild COVID-19. MiXCR was run by TCRdb on the 5' RACE reads, yielding one entry per CDR3 protein. The sample yields roughly 380,000 distinct CDR3 sequences, around 30% seen once. Source material: PBMCs or a T cell subset sorted from them (not recorded which). The receptors here all came from an adult woman who had mild COVID-19 (a few samples of this study predate the infection). Cell type and time point are not known. Both conserved end residues are part of each CDR3. D genes are given only for firm matches. For some rows the clone size is stated as once, few or many, or as a class when expanded; others skip it.

V gene	CDR3 length	clone size	D gene	J gene	CDR3 DNA	CDR3 protein
TRBV20-1	13	few	NA	TRBJ1-6	TGCAGTGCTAGGGGGACCAATAATTCACCCCTCCACTTT	CSARGTNNSPLHF
TRBV3-1	19	NA	TRBD1	TRBJ2-2	TGTGCCAGCAGCCTCCCCGGGACAGGGGGCCGATCGAACACCGGGGAGCTGTTTTTT	CASSLPGTGGRSNTGELFF
TRBV5-1	16	NA	TRBD1	TRBJ1-1	TGCGCCAGTCGTCAGGGGGCAAGAGACTCCCGCACTGAAGCTTTCTTT	CASRQGARDSRTEAFF
TRBV28	16	NA	NA	TRBJ1-1	TGTGCCAGCAGTAGCTTGGGAGAGGCCAGCGGCACTGAAGCTTTCTTT	CASSSLGEASGTEAFF
TRBV9	16	few	NA	TRBJ2-2	TGTGCCAGCAGCGTAGGGAAAGGGGGGGACACCGGGGAGCTGTTTTTT	CASSVGKGGDTGELFF
TRBV12-3/TRBV12-4	11	NA	NA	TRBJ2-7	TGTGCCAGCAGTTTAGAGTCTAAGCAGTACTTC	CASSLESKQYF
TRBV4-1	15	many	NA	TRBJ1-1	TGCGCCAGCAGCCAAGGGGGAGGTTTAGGCACTGAAGCTTTCTTT	CASSQGGGLGTEAFF
TRBV7-2	16	NA	TRBD1	TRBJ2-5	TGTGCCAGCAGCCTATGGGACAGGGGGCACCAAGAGACCCAGTACTTC	CASSLWDRGHQETQYF
TRBV12-3/TRBV12-4	13	few	NA	TRBJ1-5	TGTGCCAGCAGCGTTGGGATCAATCAGCCCCAGCATTTT	CASSVGINQPQHF
TRBV7-9	15	few	NA	TRBJ1-1	TGTGCCAGCAGCTTAGCCCGGGCAGGTGACACTGAAGCTTTCTTT	CASSLARAGDTEAFF
TRBV7-2	15	NA	TRBD1	TRBJ2-3	TGTGCCAGCAGCACGGGACAGCGAAACACAGATACGCAGTATTTT	CASSTGQRNTDTQYF